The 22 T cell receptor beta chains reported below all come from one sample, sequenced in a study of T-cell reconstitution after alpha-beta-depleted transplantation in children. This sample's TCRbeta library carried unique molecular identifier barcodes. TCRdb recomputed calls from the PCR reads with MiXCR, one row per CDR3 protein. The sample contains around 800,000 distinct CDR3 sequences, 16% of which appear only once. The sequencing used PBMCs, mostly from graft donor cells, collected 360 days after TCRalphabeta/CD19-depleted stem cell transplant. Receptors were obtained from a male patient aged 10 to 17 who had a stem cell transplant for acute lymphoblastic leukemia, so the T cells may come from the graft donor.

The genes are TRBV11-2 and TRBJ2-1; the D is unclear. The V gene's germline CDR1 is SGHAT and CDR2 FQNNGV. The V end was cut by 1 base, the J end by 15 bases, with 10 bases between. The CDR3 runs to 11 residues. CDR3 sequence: CASSLGFKGFF. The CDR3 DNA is TGTGCCAGCAGCTTAGGGTTCAAAGGGTTCTTC.

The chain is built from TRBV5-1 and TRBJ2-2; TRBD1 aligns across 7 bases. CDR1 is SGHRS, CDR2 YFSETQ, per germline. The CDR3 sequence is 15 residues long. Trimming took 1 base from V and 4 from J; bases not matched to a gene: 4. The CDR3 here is CASSLIRGSTGELFF. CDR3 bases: TGCGCCAGCAGCTTGATCAGGGGGAGCACCGGGGAGCTGTTTTTT.

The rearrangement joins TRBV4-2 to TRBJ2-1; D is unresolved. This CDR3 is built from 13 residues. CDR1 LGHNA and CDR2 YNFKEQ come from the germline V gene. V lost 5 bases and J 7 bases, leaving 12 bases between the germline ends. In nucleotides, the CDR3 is TGTGCCAGCAGCACTTCTGAAAGGAATGAGCAGTTCTTC. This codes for CASSTSERNEQFF.

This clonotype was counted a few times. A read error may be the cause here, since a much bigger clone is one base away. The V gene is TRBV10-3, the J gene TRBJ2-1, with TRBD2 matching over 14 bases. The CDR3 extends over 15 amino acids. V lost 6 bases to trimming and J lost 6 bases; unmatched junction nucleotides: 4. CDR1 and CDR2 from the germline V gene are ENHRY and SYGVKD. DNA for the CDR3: TGTGCCATCAGCTCGGGACTAGCGGGAGTCAATGAGCAGTTCTTC. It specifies CAISSGLAGVNEQFF.

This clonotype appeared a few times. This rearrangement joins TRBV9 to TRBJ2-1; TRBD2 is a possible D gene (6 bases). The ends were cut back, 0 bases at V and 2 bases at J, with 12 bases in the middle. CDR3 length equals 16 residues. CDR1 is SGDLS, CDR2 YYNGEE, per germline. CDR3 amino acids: CASSVGVTSTYNEQFF. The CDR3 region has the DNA TGTGCCAGCAGCGTAGGGGTGACTAGTACCTACAATGAGCAGTTCTTC.

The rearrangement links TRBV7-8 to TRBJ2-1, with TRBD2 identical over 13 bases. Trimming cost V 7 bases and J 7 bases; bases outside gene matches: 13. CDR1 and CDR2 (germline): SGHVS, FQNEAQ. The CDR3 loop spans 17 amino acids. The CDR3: CASTPSRTSGSGNEQFF. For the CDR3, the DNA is TGTGCCAGCACCCCCTCCCGGACTAGCGGGAGTGGTAATGAGCAGTTCTTC.

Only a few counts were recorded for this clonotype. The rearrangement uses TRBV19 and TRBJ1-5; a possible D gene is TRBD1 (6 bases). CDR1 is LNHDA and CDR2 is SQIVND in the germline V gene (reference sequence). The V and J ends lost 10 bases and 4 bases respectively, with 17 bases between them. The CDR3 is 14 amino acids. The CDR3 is CATQNGQTNQPQHF. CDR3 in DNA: TGTGCCACCCAGAACGGACAGACTAATCAGCCCCAGCATTTT. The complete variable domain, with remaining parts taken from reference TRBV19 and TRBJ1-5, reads DGGITQSPKYLFRKEGQNVTLSCEQNLNHDAMYWYRQDPGQGLRLIYYSQIVNDFQKGDIAEGYSVSREKKESFPLTVTSAQKNPTAFYLCATQNGQTNQPQHFGDGTRLSIL.

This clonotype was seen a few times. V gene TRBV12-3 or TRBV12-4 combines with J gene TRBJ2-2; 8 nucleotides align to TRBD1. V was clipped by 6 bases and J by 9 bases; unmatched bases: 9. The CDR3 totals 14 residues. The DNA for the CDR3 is TGTGCCAGCAGCCAGGGGGCGCGGGGTTGGGAGCTGTTTTTT. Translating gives CASSQGARGWELFF.

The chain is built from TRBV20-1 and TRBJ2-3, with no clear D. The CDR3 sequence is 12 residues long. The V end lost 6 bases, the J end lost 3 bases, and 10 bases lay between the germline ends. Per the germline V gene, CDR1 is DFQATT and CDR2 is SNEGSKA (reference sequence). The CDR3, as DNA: TGCAGTGCCCTGCTTACGACAGATACGCAGTATTTT. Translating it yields CSALLTTDTQYF.

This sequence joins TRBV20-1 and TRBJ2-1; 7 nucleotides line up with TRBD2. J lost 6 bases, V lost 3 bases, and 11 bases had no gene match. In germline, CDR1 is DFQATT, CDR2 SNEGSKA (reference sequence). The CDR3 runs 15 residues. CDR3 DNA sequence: TGCAGTGCTAGCCCCCGGGGGGTGCTTATCAATGAGCAGTTCTTC. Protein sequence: CSASPRGVLINEQFF.

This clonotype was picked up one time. DNA for the CDR3: TGCGCCAGCAGCTTTTTTACTAGCGGGAGTCTGAGCTCCTACAATGAGCAGTTCTTC. It is translated as CASSFFTSGSLSSYNEQFF. The rearrangement joins TRBV5-1 to TRBJ2-1, with 11 bases identical to TRBD2. This CDR3 comprises 19 residues. Germline-derived CDR1 and CDR2 are SGHRS and YFSETQ. V lost 2 bases to trimming and J lost 0 bases; unmatched junction nucleotides: 10.

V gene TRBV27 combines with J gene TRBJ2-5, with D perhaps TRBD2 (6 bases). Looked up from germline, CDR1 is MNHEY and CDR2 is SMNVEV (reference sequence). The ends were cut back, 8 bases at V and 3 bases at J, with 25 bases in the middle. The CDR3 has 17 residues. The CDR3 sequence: CASSKAGGPTAKETQYF. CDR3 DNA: TGTGCCAGCTCTAAGGCCGGGGGACCGACAGCAAAAGAGACCCAGTACTTC.

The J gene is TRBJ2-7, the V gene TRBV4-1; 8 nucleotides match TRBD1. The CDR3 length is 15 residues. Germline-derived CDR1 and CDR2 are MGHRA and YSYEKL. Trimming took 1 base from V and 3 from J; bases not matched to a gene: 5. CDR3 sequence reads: CASSQGTGPNYEQYF. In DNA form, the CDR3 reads TGCGCCAGCAGCCAAGGGACAGGGCCTAACTACGAGCAGTACTTC.

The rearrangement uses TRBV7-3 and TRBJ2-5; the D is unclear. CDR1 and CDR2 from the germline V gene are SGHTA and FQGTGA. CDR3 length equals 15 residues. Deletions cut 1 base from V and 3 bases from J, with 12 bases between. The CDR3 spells CASSLNGGTEETQYF. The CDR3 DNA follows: TGTGCCAGCAGCTTAAACGGCGGTACTGAAGAGACCCAGTACTTC. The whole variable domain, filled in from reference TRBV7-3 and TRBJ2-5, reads GAGVSQTPSNKVTEKGKYVELRCDPISGHTALYWYRQSLGQGPEFLIYFQGTGAADDSGLPNDRFFAVRPEGSVSTLKIQRTERGDSAVYLCASSLNGGTEETQYFGPGTRLLVL.

In DNA form, the CDR3 reads TGTGCCAGCTCACCACCGGCTAAGGTCTACGAGCAGTACTTC. Amino acids: CASSPPAKVYEQYF. The chain joins TRBV18 to TRBJ2-7; D ambiguous. V was clipped by 0 bases and J by 3 bases, with 9 bases between them. The CDR3 loop spans 14 amino acids. The germline V gene encodes CDR1 KGHSH and CDR2 LQKENI.

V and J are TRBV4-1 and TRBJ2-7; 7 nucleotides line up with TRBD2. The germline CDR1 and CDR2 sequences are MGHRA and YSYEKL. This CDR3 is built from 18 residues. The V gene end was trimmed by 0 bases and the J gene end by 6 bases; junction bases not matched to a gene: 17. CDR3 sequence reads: CASSQDTGFPGLPSEQYF. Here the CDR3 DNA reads TGCGCCAGCAGCCAAGATACCGGTTTTCCGGGACTACCTAGCGAGCAGTACTTC.

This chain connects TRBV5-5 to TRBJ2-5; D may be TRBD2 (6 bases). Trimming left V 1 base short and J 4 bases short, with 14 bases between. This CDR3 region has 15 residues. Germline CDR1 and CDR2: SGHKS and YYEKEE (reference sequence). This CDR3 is CASSLRPVGGETQYF. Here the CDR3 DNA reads TGTGCCAGCAGCTTGCGCCCTGTGGGGGGAGAGACCCAGTACTTC.

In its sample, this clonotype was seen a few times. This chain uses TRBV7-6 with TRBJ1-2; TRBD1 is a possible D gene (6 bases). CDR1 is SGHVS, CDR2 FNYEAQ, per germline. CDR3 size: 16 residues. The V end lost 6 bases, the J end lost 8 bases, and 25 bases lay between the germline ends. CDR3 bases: TGTGCCAGCAGTGACCGGGACACAACCCCCTACTGGGGCTACACCTTC. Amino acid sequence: CASSDRDTTPYWGYTF.

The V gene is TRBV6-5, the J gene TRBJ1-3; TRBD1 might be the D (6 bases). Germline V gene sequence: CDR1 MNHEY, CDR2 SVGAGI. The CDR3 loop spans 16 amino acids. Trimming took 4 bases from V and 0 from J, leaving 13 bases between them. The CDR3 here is CASSFTDRTSGNTIYF. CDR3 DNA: TGTGCCAGCAGTTTCACCGACAGGACCTCTGGAAACACCATATATTTT.

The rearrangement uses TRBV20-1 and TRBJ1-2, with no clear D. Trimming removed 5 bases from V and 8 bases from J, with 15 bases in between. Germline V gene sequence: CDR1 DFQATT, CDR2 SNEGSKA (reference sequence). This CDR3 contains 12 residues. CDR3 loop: CSAPRAGRGYTF. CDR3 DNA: TGCAGTGCTCCTCGGGCGGGCAGAGGCTACACCTTC.

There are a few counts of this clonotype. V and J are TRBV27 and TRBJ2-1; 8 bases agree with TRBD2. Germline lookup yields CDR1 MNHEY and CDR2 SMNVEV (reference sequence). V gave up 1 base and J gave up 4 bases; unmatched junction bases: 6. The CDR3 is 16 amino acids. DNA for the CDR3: TGTGCCAGCAGTTTATTGGGTAGCGGGACGTACAATGAGCAGTTCTTC. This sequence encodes CASSLLGSGTYNEQFF.

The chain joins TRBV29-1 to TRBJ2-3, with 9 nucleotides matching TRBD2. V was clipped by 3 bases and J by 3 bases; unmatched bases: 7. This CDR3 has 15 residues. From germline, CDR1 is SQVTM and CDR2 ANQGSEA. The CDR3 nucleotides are TGCAGCGTTGACCCGGTCAGCGGGGGGACAGATACGCAGTATTTT. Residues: CSVDPVSGGTDTQYF.